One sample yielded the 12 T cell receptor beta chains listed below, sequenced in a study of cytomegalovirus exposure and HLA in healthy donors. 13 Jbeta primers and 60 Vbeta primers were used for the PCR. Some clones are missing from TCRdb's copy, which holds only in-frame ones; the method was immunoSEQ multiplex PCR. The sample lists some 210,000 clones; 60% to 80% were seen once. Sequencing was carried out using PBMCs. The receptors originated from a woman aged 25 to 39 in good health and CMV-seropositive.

In DNA, the CDR3 is TGTGCCAGCAGCCCCGACATCTCTGGAAACACCATATATTTT. Translating gives CASSPDISGNTIYF. The chain joins TRBV9 to TRBJ1-3; D is unresolved. CDR3 length equals 14 residues. Per germline, CDR1 SGDLS and CDR2 YYNGEE. V was trimmed by 4 bases and J by 0 bases, leaving 8 bases between them.

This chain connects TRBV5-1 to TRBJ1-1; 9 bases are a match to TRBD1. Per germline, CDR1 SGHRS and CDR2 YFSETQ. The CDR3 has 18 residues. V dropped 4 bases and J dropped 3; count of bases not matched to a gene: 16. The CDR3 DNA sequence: TGCGCCAGCAGCAGAATTCAGGGGACAGGGATATTTGACACTGAAGCTTTCTTT. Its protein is CASSRIQGTGIFDTEAFF.

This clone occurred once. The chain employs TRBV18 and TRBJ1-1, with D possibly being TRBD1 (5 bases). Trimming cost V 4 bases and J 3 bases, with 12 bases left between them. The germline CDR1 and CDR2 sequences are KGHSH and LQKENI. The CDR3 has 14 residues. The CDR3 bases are TGTGCCAGCTCACTCGCGGGGGGTGACACTGAAGCTTTCTTT. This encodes CASSLAGGDTEAFF.

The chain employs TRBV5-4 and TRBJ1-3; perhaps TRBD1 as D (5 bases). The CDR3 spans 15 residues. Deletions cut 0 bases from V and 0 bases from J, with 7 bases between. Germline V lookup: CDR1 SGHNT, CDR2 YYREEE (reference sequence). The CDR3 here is CASSLGQHSGNTIYF. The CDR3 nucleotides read TGTGCCAGCAGCTTGGGACAGCACTCTGGAAACACCATATATTTT.

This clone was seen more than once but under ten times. This CDR3 reads CASSIIGAGSNTEAFF. In DNA form, the CDR3 reads TGTGCCAGTAGTATAATTGGGGCAGGTTCGAACACTGAAGCTTTCTTT. The chain couples TRBV19 to TRBJ1-1, with a tentative D call TRBD1 (5 bases). The V end was cut by 2 bases, the J end by 1 base, with 14 bases between. CDR1 LNHDA and CDR2 SQIVND come from the germline V gene (reference sequence). The length of the CDR3 is 16 residues. Filled out from reference TRBV19 and TRBJ1-1, the complete variable domain reads DGGITQSPKYLFRKEGQNVTLSCEQNLNHDAMYWYRQDPGQGLRLIYYSQIVNDFQKGDIAEGYSVSREKKESFPLTVTSAQKNPTAFYLCASSIIGAGSNTEAFFGQGTRLTVV.

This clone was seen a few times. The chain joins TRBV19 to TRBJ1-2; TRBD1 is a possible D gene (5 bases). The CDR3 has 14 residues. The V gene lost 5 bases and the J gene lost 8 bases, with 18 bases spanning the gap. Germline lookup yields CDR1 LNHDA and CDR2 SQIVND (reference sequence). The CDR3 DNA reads TGTGCCAGTAGTTCAACAGGAGACAGTTACGGCTACACCTTC. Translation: CASSSTGDSYGYTF.

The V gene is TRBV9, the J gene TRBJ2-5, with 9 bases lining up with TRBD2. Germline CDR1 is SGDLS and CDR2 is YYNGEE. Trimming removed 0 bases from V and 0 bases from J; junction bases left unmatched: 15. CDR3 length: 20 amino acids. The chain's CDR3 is CASSVAGAGGALGYQETQYF. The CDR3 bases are TGTGCCAGCAGCGTAGCTGGGGCGGGAGGGGCTTTAGGGTACCAAGAGACCCAGTACTTC.

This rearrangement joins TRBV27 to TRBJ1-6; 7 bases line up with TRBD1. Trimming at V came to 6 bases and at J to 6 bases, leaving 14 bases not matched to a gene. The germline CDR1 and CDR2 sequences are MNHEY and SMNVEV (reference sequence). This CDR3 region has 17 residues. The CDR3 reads CASSLASPGTANSPLHF. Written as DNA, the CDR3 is TGTGCCAGCAGCCTAGCCTCCCCCGGGACAGCTAATTCACCCCTCCACTTT.

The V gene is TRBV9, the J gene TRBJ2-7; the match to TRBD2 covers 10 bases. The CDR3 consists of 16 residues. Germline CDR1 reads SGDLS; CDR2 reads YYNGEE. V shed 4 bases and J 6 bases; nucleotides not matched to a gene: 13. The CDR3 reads CASSPQGASGSSEQYF. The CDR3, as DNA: TGTGCCAGCAGCCCCCAAGGGGCTAGCGGGAGTAGCGAGCAGTACTTC.

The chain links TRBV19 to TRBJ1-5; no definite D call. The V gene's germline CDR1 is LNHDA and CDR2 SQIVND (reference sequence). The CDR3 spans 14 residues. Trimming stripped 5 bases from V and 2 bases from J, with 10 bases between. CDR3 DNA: TGTGCCAGTAGTCCCCGGGAGGGCAATCAGCCCCAGCATTTT. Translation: CASSPREGNQPQHF.

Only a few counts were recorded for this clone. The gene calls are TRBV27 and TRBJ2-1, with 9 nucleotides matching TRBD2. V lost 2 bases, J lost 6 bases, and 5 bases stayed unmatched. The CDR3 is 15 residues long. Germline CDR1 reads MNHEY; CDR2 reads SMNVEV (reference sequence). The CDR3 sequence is CASSLGVAGVNEQFF. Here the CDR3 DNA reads TGTGCCAGCAGTTTAGGGGTAGCGGGGGTCAATGAGCAGTTCTTC.

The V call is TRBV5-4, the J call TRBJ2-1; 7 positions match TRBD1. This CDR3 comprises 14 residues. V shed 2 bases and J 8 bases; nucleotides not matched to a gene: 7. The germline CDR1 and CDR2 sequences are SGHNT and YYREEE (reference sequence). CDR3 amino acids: CASSLRQGSHEQFF. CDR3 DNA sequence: TGTGCCAGCAGCTTACGACAGGGTTCCCATGAGCAGTTCTTC.